This is a list of T cell receptor beta chains from one sample in a study of Ad26.COV2.S vaccination and SARS-CoV-2 variants. Method: immunoSEQ multiplex PCR; TCRdb's copy keeps in-frame clones and lacks some. The repertoire holds more than 300,000 clones, with over 80% as singletons. This sample comprised peripheral blood, obtained in a trial of Ad26.COV2.S vaccine versus placebo. The receptors stem from a person between 18 and 60 years old who received the Ad26.COV2.S COVID-19 vaccine or a placebo. CDR3s include the opening cysteine and the closing phenylalanine or tryptophan. The order of the fields is CDR3 length, J gene, V gene, clone size, D gene, CDR3 protein, CDR3 DNA. D genes are given only for firm matches. The size entry is marked missing in some rows and otherwise reads once, few, many or a size class.

>16|TRBJ2-1|TRBV9|NA|TRBD2
CASSVADFGTSNEQFF
TGTGCCAGCAGCGTAGCTGATTTCGGGACTAGCAATGAGCAGTTCTTC
>14|TRBJ2-7|TRBV18|NA|NA
CASSPGQGGPEQYF
TGTGCCAGCTCACCGGGGCAGGGGGGTCCTGAGCAGTACTTC
>15|TRBJ1-5|TRBV6-5|NA|TRBD1
CASRRTGTANQPQHF
TGTGCCAGCAGAAGAACTGGGACAGCTAATCAGCCCCAGCATTTT
>14|TRBJ1-6|TRBV27|few|NA
CASSLGLYNSPLHF
TGTGCCAGCAGTTTAGGACTCTATAATTCACCCCTCCACTTT
>15|TRBJ1-6|TRBV28|NA|NA
CASTPSKGAHSPLHF
TGTGCCAGCACCCCCTCAAAAGGGGCACATTCACCCCTCCACTTT
>16|TRBJ1-5|TRBV3-1/TRBV3-2|NA|TRBD1
CASSPAPDRDNQPQHF
TGTGCCAGCAGCCCCGCTCCGGACAGGGATAATCAGCCCCAGCATTTT
>18|TRBJ2-3|TRBV7-8|NA|NA
CASSLALRGHPSTDTQYF
TGTGCCAGCAGCTTAGCTTTAAGGGGACATCCATCCACAGATACGCAGTATTTT
>16|TRBJ2-7|TRBV28|NA|TRBD1
CASSVPRDRGTREQYF
TGTGCCAGCAGTGTCCCCCGGGACAGGGGGACGAGGGAGCAGTACTTC
>12|TRBJ1-1|TRBV5-1|NA|NA
CASSLGRTEAFF
TGCGCCAGCAGCCTGGGTAGGACTGAAGCTTTCTTT
>13|TRBJ2-7|TRBV5-6|NA|NA
CASNFQGTDEQYF
TGTGCCAGCAACTTCCAGGGTACCGACGAGCAGTACTTC
>14|TRBJ1-1|TRBV27|NA|NA
CASSLQGQNTEAFF
TGTGCCAGCAGTTTGCAGGGGCAGAACACTGAAGCTTTCTTT
>14|TRBJ2-2|TRBV5-1|NA|NA
CASSSDAATGELFF
TGCGCCAGCAGCTCGGACGCGGCCACCGGGGAGCTGTTTTTT